This TCR beta chain was recorded in a study of blood T cell repertoires in COVID-19. In the study overall: The United States, Italy and Spain provided the acute and convalescent COVID-19 samples.

Here immunoSEQ multiplex PCR was the method, and the copy in TCRdb shows in-frame clones only, minus some. The sample consists of under 350,000 clones, 80% to 90% of them appearing once. V was trimmed by 4 bases and J by 2 bases, leaving 7 bases between them. CDR3 length: 13 amino acids. From germline, CDR1 is MRHNA and CDR2 SNTAGT. The V call is TRBV6-4, the J call TRBJ2-3; D is undetermined. The sequence came from a woman between 40 and 50 years old with acute COVID-19. The specimen was PBMCs or T cells enriched from blood (not recorded which). CDR3 sequence: CASSGASTDTQYF. The DNA of the CDR3 is TGTGCCAGCAGTGGGGCCTCCACAGATACGCAGTATTTT.